A selection of T cell receptor beta chains follows, all from one sample in a study of cytomegalovirus exposure and HLA in healthy donors. Clones were sequenced by immunoSEQ multiplex PCR, and TCRdb holds only the in-frame ones, with some missing. The table for this sample gives about 55,000 clones. The sequenced sample consisted of PBMCs. These TCRs come from a man between 45 and 60 years old in good health and CMV-seropositive. CDR3s include the opening cysteine and the closing phenylalanine or tryptophan. The D gene is left open where the match is weak.

TGTGCCAGCAGCCGGGACGGCGGGGGGCAAGAGACCCAGTACTTC,CASSRDGGGQETQYF,TRBD2,TRBJ2-5,TRBV4-2
TGTGCCAGCAGCCAAGATCCTACCGCAGGGGGAAACACCATATATTTT,CASSQDPTAGGNTIYF,.,TRBJ1-3,TRBV4-2
TGTGCCAGCTCCCCCGGGTCCTCGGGGAACACTGAAGCTTTCTTT,CASSPGSSGNTEAFF,.,TRBJ1-1,TRBV18
TGTGCCAGCAGCGCGCGCGGACAAGAGACCCAGTACTTC,CASSARGQETQYF,.,TRBJ2-5,TRBV9
TGTGCCTGGAGTTCCGGGACAGGGCCCTCACACCTCCACTTT,CAWSSGTGPSHLHF,TRBD1,TRBJ1-6,TRBV30
TGTGCCAGCAGCGTAGGGGGGGACACTGAAGCTTTCTTT,CASSVGGDTEAFF,.,TRBJ1-1,TRBV9
TGTGCCAGCAGCCACGGGACAGGGGGCTGGGACACTGAAGCTTTCTTT,CASSHGTGGWDTEAFF,TRBD1,TRBJ1-1,TRBV5-5
TGTGCCAGCAGCTTGGACAGAAATCAGCCCCAGCATTTT,CASSLDRNQPQHF,.,TRBJ1-5,TRBV5-5
TGTGCCAGCAGCGTAGCCGGGAAAGGAGTGGAGCAGTACTTC,CASSVAGKGVEQYF,.,TRBJ2-7,TRBV9
TGCGCCAGCAGCTTCCAGGGGGCCCCCTCTGGGGCCAACGTCCTGACTTTC,CASSFQGAPSGANVLTF,TRBD1,TRBJ2-6,TRBV5-1
TGTGCCAGCAGCTTAGGAGGGGGAGCCTTGGGAGAGCAGTACTTC,CASSLGGGALGEQYF,.,TRBJ2-7,TRBV11-1
TGTGCCTGGAGTGTCCCCGACAGGGGCATCTCTGGAAACACCATATATTTT,CAWSVPDRGISGNTIYF,TRBD1,TRBJ1-3,TRBV30
TGCGCCAGCAGCACGGACAGGGGGCGGGTGCAGAATCAGCCCCAGCATTTT,CASSTDRGRVQNQPQHF,TRBD1,TRBJ1-5,TRBV5-1
TGTGCCAGCAGCGCGACAGCGCTCCAAGAGACCCAGTACTTC,CASSATALQETQYF,.,TRBJ2-5,TRBV13
TGTGCCTGGAGTATCCGGGACAGTTATAATTCACCCCTCCACTTT,CAWSIRDSYNSPLHF,TRBD1,TRBJ1-6,TRBV30
TGTGCCAGTAGTATAGGAGCCCTGACAGCCTCCTCTGGAAACACCATATATTTT,CASSIGALTASSGNTIYF,.,TRBJ1-3,TRBV19
TGTGCCAGCAGTTTATTCGGGACAAGTTACGAGCAGTACTTC,CASSLFGTSYEQYF,.,TRBJ2-7,TRBV27
TGTGCCAGCAGTCCGCGGGAGCCCGGGTTGAATGAGCAGTTCTTC,CASSPREPGLNEQFF,TRBD2,TRBJ2-1,TRBV27
TGTGCCAGCAGTGAATCGTCCGGGGGGGCTGGAGATACGCAGTATTTT,CASSESSGGAGDTQYF,TRBD2,TRBJ2-3,TRBV6-1
TGTGCCAGCAGTTCCGGCTCACAGTTTAATGAAAAACTGTTTTTT,CASSSGSQFNEKLFF,.,TRBJ1-4,TRBV6-1
TGCAGCGTTGAAATGCTAGCGGGAGGATCGGATACGCAGTATTTT,CSVEMLAGGSDTQYF,TRBD2,TRBJ2-3,TRBV29-1
TGTGCCTGGAGTGTGGAAGGCAGGGAGGAGGAGACCCAGTACTTC,CAWSVEGREEETQYF,.,TRBJ2-5,TRBV30
TGCGCCAGCAGCCCCCTTGGGGGCAGGGGGGTCTATGGCTACACCTTC,CASSPLGGRGVYGYTF,TRBD1,TRBJ1-2,TRBV4-1
TGTGCCAGCAGTTTATGGGAAGGGGGCGAGGGTCAGCCCCAGCATTTT,CASSLWEGGEGQPQHF,TRBD1,TRBJ1-5,TRBV28
TGTGCCATCAGTGAGTCGACGGGCAGGGCCCGGAACACTGAAGCTTTCTTT,CAISESTGRARNTEAFF,.,TRBJ1-1,TRBV10-3
TGCGCCAGCACCCCAACGGGTTCCTCCTACAATGAGCAGTTCTTC,CASTPTGSSYNEQFF,.,TRBJ2-1,TRBV5-1
TGTGCCAGCACACAGTTCAATCAGCCCCAGCATTTT,CASTQFNQPQHF,.,TRBJ1-5,TRBV28
TGTGCCAGCTCACCAATAACCTACAATGAGCAGTTCTTC,CASSPITYNEQFF,.,TRBJ2-1,TRBV18
TGTGCCAGTAGCGGACTAGCGGGAGGCGAGCGTGGGGAGCTGTTTTTT,CASSGLAGGERGELFF,TRBD2,TRBJ2-2,TRBV19
TGTGCCAGCAGCTCCGAGGGACACAAGTACAATGAGCAGTTCTTC,CASSSEGHKYNEQFF,.,TRBJ2-1,TRBV13
TGTGCCAGCAGTCCGACGAGACTTTATGGCTACACCTTC,CASSPTRLYGYTF,.,TRBJ1-2,TRBV2
TGTGCCAGCAGCCCGTCCTCGGAGAAAAACATTCAGTACTTC,CASSPSSEKNIQYF,.,TRBJ2-4,TRBV7-6
TGTGCCTGGAGTGTACGGGGGGGGACTAGCTCCTACAATGAGCAGTTCTTC,CAWSVRGGTSSYNEQFF,TRBD2,TRBJ2-1,TRBV30
TGTGCCAGTAGTACCCGACAGGGATGGGGACAACCCCAGCATTTT,CASSTRQGWGQPQHF,TRBD1,TRBJ1-5,TRBV19
TGTGCCAGCAGTTCCGGACAGGGTGCCTACGAGCAGTACTTC,CASSSGQGAYEQYF,TRBD1,TRBJ2-7,TRBV7-9
TGTGCCAGCAGCGAACGACTCCCTAATGAAAAACTGTTTTTT,CASSERLPNEKLFF,.,TRBJ1-4,TRBV28
TGTGCCAGCAGCTTAATGAAAGTACTGCTGAACACCGGGGAGCTGTTTTTT,CASSLMKVLLNTGELFF,.,TRBJ2-2,TRBV7-8
TGCGCCAGCAGCCAAGAGGGGGCGCCAGACAATGAGCAGTTCTTC,CASSQEGAPDNEQFF,.,TRBJ2-1,TRBV4-3
TGTGCCAGCAGCTTGACAGGGAGCAATGAGCAGTTCTTC,CASSLTGSNEQFF,TRBD1,TRBJ2-1,TRBV7-3
TGTGCCAGCAGCGTAGGCGAATTAGAGGCAGATAAGCAGTATTTT,CASSVGELEADKQYF,.,TRBJ2-3,TRBV9
TGTGCCAGCAGCGCGACAGGGGCGAGCAATCAGCCCCAGCATTTT,CASSATGASNQPQHF,TRBD1,TRBJ1-5,TRBV9
TGTGCCAGTTCAGGGGTTTCTAATGAAAAACTGTTTTTT,CASSGVSNEKLFF,.,TRBJ1-4,TRBV19
TGTGCCAGCAGCTTCGGACAGGGACTTGGAGACTATGGCTACACCTTC,CASSFGQGLGDYGYTF,TRBD1,TRBJ1-2,TRBV7-2
TGTGCCAGCAGCGTAAGGGACACGACTACCCCTAATGAAAAACTGTTTTTT,CASSVRDTTTPNEKLFF,.,TRBJ1-4,TRBV11-2
TGCAGCGCTCTCGGGCGAGGGACTGAAGCTTTCTTT,CSALGRGTEAFF,.,TRBJ1-1,TRBV29-1
TGTGCCAGAAACAGGGGTTATAGCAATCAGCCCCAGCATTTT,CARNRGYSNQPQHF,TRBD1,TRBJ1-5,TRBV4-2
TGTGCCAGCAGTCCACAGGGTCTCCACTATGGCTACACCTTC,CASSPQGLHYGYTF,.,TRBJ1-2,TRBV27
TGTGCCATCAGTGAGTCGGCTAGCAATCAGCCCCAGCATTTT,CAISESASNQPQHF,.,TRBJ1-5,TRBV10-3
TGTGCCAGCATTCGCGGGGGATCTTCCAATGAGCAGTTCTTC,CASIRGGSSNEQFF,TRBD2,TRBJ2-1,TRBV6-6
TGCGCCAGCCGCGTCGGGGGGCAGAGCACCGGGGAGCTGTTTTTT,CASRVGGQSTGELFF,.,TRBJ2-2,TRBV5-1
TGCGCCAGCAGCCAAGATGGGACAGGGTACTATGGCTACACCTTC,CASSQDGTGYYGYTF,TRBD1,TRBJ1-2,TRBV4-3
TGTGCCAGCAGTGAAAGCGGGTCGAGGTACGAGCAGTACTTC,CASSESGSRYEQYF,.,TRBJ2-7,TRBV25-1
TGTGCCAGCAGTTACCGGCTAGCGGGGGGCACTAGGGAGCAGTACTTC,CASSYRLAGGTREQYF,TRBD2,TRBJ2-7,TRBV6-5
TGTGCCAGCAGCCTTTTCTCGCGGCGGGGGGAAAGCACAGATACGCAGTATTTT,CASSLFSRRGESTDTQYF,TRBD2,TRBJ2-3,TRBV7-6
TGTGCCAGCAGGGTGGAGCGGGAGCCCTACGAGCAGTACTTC,CASRVEREPYEQYF,TRBD2,TRBJ2-7,TRBV11-3
TGTGCCAGCAGCCCACGCAGCGGGGGGGCGGCAGATACGCAGTATTTT,CASSPRSGGAADTQYF,TRBD2,TRBJ2-3,TRBV7-3
TGTGCCTGGAGTGTCTTGCTCTCACTGGATGAGCAGTTCTTC,CAWSVLLSLDEQFF,.,TRBJ2-1,TRBV30